These 10 T cell receptor beta chains share one sample of origin, sequenced in a study of blood T cell repertoires in COVID-19. Produced via immunoSEQ multiplex PCR; TCRdb's table is partial and in-frame only. Of around 150,000 clones in the sample, 84% are singletons; the top ten hold almost 6.5%. Sequenced: peripheral blood. The receptors derive from a human donor in a cohort sampled during active COVID-19.

This clone was observed a handful of times. The CDR3 is CASSQDWRVGTLHF. The CDR3 DNA follows: TGTGCCAGCAGCCAAGATTGGCGGGTCGGCACCCTCCACTTT. The chain recombines TRBV3-1 (or the pseudogene TRBV3-2) with TRBJ1-6, with D unresolved. Germline lookup yields CDR1 LGHDT and CDR2 YNNKEL (reference sequence). The length of the CDR3 is 14 residues. V gave up 0 bases and J gave up 14 bases, with 14 bases separating them.

The chain carries TRBV5-1 and TRBJ1-4, with 7 bases aligning to TRBD1. This CDR3 has 14 amino acids. J lost 3 bases, V lost 2 bases, and 1 base had no gene match. The germline V gene has CDR1 SGHRS and CDR2 YFSETQ. The chain's CDR3 is CASSFQGANEKLFF. The CDR3 coding sequence is TGCGCCAGCAGCTTCCAGGGGGCTAATGAAAAACTGTTTTTT.

The chain is built from TRBV3-1 (or the pseudogene TRBV3-2) and TRBJ2-7; TRBD1 matches 7 bases. V lost 4 bases, J lost 2 bases, and 5 bases stayed unmatched. The germline V gene encodes CDR1 LGHDT and CDR2 YNNKEL (reference sequence). The CDR3 runs to 14 residues. The CDR3 loop is CASSLGQKTYEQYF. The CDR3 DNA follows: TGTGCCAGCAGCCTGGGACAGAAGACCTACGAGCAGTACTTC.

The genes are TRBV5-1 and TRBJ2-1, with 9 bases that match TRBD2. Germline V CDR1 and CDR2: SGHRS, YFSETQ. There are 15 residues in the CDR3. Trimming at V came to 0 bases and at J to 5 bases, leaving 3 bases not matched to a gene. In DNA form, the CDR3 reads TGCGCCAGCAGCTTGGCCCTAGCGGGACACAATGAGCAGTTCTTC. This gives the protein CASSLALAGHNEQFF.

The gene calls are TRBV4-2 and TRBJ2-3; TRBD1 matches 8 bases. V was clipped by 6 bases and J by 0 bases; unmatched bases: 8. Per the germline V gene, CDR1 is LGHNA and CDR2 is YNFKEQ. CDR3 length: 16 amino acids. The CDR3 bases are TGTGCCAGCAGAAGGACAGGGAGCCCTAGCACAGATACGCAGTATTTT. It yields the protein CASRRTGSPSTDTQYF.

This rearrangement joins TRBV4-2 to TRBJ2-2; TRBD2 matches at 8 bases. Germline CDR1 and CDR2: LGHNA and YNFKEQ. The ends lost 0 bases at V and 8 bases at J; junction bases unmatched: 8. The CDR3 contains 16 residues. The CDR3 reads CASSQEPAGVVGELFF. Written as DNA, the CDR3 is TGTGCCAGCAGCCAAGAGCCAGCGGGGGTAGTAGGGGAGCTGTTTTTT.

This chain joins TRBV9 and TRBJ2-1; D may be TRBD2 (6 bases). The CDR3 is 20 amino acids. Germline CDR1 reads SGDLS; CDR2 reads YYNGEE. Trimming cost V 0 bases and J 9 bases, with 31 bases left between them. The DNA for the CDR3 is TGTGCCAGCAGCGTAGTTTCCGCTTCCATCGCAGCGGGCCGCCGGTCTGAGCAGTTCTTC. This translates into CASSVVSASIAAGRRSEQFF.

The V call is TRBV5-4, the J call TRBJ1-6; the D is unclear. The V and J ends lost 3 bases and 4 bases respectively, with 14 bases between them. The CDR3 loop spans 16 amino acids. The germline V gene encodes CDR1 SGHNT and CDR2 YYREEE (reference sequence). This chain's CDR3 is CASSSKRLTYNSPLHF. As DNA, the CDR3 is TGTGCCAGCAGCTCGAAGAGACTTACGTATAATTCACCCCTCCACTTT.

This rearrangement joins TRBV5-1 to TRBJ1-2; D not certain. The V end was cut by 2 bases, the J end by 6 bases, with 8 bases between. The CDR3 is made up of 12 amino acids. The germline V gene has CDR1 SGHRS and CDR2 YFSETQ. The CDR3 bases are TGCGCCAGCAGCTTTTCCGGGGATGGCTACACCTTC. Translating it yields CASSFSGDGYTF.

The J gene is TRBJ2-4, the V gene TRBV30; D is possibly TRBD2 (7 bases). Germline CDR1 reads GTSNPN; CDR2 reads SVGIG (reference sequence). V was shortened by 3 bases and J by 0 bases, with 15 bases between the two germline ends. The CDR3 covers 16 residues. The CDR3 bases are TGTGCCTGGAGCGCCCCGGGGGGCCTAGCCAAAAACATTCAGTACTTC. As protein: CAWSAPGGLAKNIQYF.